This TCR beta chain was documented in a study of graft-versus-host responses after intestinal transplantation (dated by TCRdb to the early 2020s). The study in broad terms: Multivisceral, liver-intestinal, or isolated intestinal transplants were received by the recipients. All recipients received anti-thymocyte globulin induction followed by maintenance tacrolimus and steroids for roughly three years. Graft-versus-host and host-versus-graft alloreactive T cell clones were tracked in the graft, circulation and bone marrow after intestinal transplantation using bulk TCR-beta CDR3 sequencing. Alloreactive clones were identified by sequencing pre-transplant mixed lymphocyte reaction products and comparing them with unstimulated pre-transplant donor and recipient T cells. Of the roughly 23 intestinal transplant recipients enrolled in the cohort, one of whom was a retransplant, a few patients without pretransplant specimens were excluded. Donor T cell macrochimerism was defined as a peak of at least 4% donor T cells among recipient peripheral blood mononuclear cells. Instead of going to the commercial service, samples from a few later patients were sequenced in-house on an Illumina MiSeq and processed with MiXCR.

The time point label, as the study defines it: cells obtained before transplantation from donor or recipient. CD3+CD4+ and CD3+CD8+ populations were FACS-sorted from unstimulated pre-transplant donor and recipient cells taken from spleen or lymph nodes. Receptor amplification or capture employed the immunoSEQ multiplex PCR assay. For most patients, genomic DNA was isolated with the Qiagen DNeasy Blood and Tissue Kit and shipped frozen to Adaptive Biotechnologies for TCR sequencing. For most patients, genomic DNA was subjected to high-throughput TCR-beta CDR3 sequencing by Adaptive Biotechnologies. From the authors' description of their analysis: Adaptive's ImmunoSEQ software was the source of the TCR sequencing data for 15 to 20 patients, while a few other patients were processed with MiXCR and VDJtools. To correct CD4 versus CD8 sorting errors, sequences present in both subsets at a frequency ratio below 5:1 were removed. CDR3 nucleotide sequences shared between donor and recipient were removed because the origin of such sequences could not be assigned. Alloreactive clones required at least 2-fold expansion over unstimulated cells and minimum CFSE-low frequency of 0.002% (template counts) or 0.001% (read counts). Clones detected in sequenced pre-transplant spleen, lymph node, or MLR CFSE-low populations of the donor or recipient were defined as mappable. The cumulative frequency of alloreactive clones was calculated as a percentage of all sequences, weighted by copy number. Sourced from immuneACCESS, this table was stored by TCRdb with only in-frame sequences that have V and J called. A share of the clones is absent; for the studies checked, an unresolved V gene accounts for under half, and the remainder has no known explanation. V and J calls and clone size are given by that table; D and trimming were obtained from the DNA. This sample gives about 71,000 clones in total; roughly 87% of them show up just once. The ten largest clonotypes hold 1.3% of the sample.

On this clone itself: This clone's antigen is unknown. No base-level quality is on record; no much larger clone is a single base apart.

Broad study findings and their caveats: Early after transplant, peak levels of circulating GvH clones were associated with declines in HvG clones. Patients with donor T cell macrochimerism had high GvH to HvG T cell clonal ratios in their allografts. GvH clones were found in recipient bone marrow, and some of the GvH clones appeared earlier in ileal mucosa or blood, which is consistent with an intestinal mucosal origin. The conclusions were limited by the relatively low number and heterogeneity of the intestinal transplant patients.

Cut back by 6 bases and 3 bases, the V and J ends lie 13 bases apart. The CDR1 and CDR2 encoded by the germline V gene are SNHLY and FYNNEI. Measured from the cysteine to the phenylalanine, the CDR3 is 14 residues long. Just the 42-base CDR3 DNA is kept, in frame starting at base 1. The rearrangement joined TRBV2 to TRBJ2-3; a tentative D call is TRBD1 (6 bases match). Source: unstimulated CD8+ T cells sorted from spleen or lymph node cells, taken before intestinal transplant. This TCR was recovered from a human donor who received an intestinal transplant. In nucleotides, the sequence is TGTGCCAGCAGAAACAGGGATGGAACAGATACGCAGTATTTT. This translates into CASRNRDGTDTQYF. Outside the CDR3, residues come from the reference TRBV2 and TRBJ2-3 proteins, so the full variable domain is: EPEVTQTPSHQVTQMGQEVILRCVPISNHLYFYWYRQILGQKVEFLVSFYNNEISEKSEIFDDQFSVERPDGSNFTLKIRSTKLEDSAMYFCASRNRDGTDTQYFGPGTRLTVL.